Following are 13 T cell receptor beta chains from one sample sequenced in a study of identical twins. MiXCR, applied by TCRdb to the 5' RACE reads, yields one record per CDR3 protein. The table has some 900,000 distinct CDR3 sequences, 10% to 15% seen once. These data are also associated with another study on yellow fever vaccine responses in identical twins.

The material sequenced was PBMCs. These receptors all come from a woman aged 18-29 years in good health.

The chain has TRBV6-1 and TRBJ1-5, with D hard to call. V was clipped by 4 bases and J by 1 base, with 11 bases between them. Germline V gene lookup returns CDR1 MNHNS and CDR2 SASEGT. The CDR3 is 15 residues long. CDR3 nucleotides: TGTGCCAGCAGTGGTGGCTTTGGGAGCAATCAGCCCCAGCATTTT. It translates to CASSGGFGSNQPQHF.

This clonotype occurred a few times. This chain connects TRBV20-1 to TRBJ1-5; perhaps TRBD1 as D (6 bases). V was shortened by 0 bases and J by 0 bases, with 15 bases between the two germline ends. Germline assignment: CDR1 DFQATT and CDR2 SNEGSKA (reference sequence). This CDR3 contains 17 residues. The CDR3 sequence: CSAREGHPGSSNQPQHF. In nucleotides, the CDR3 is TGCAGTGCTAGAGAGGGACACCCAGGTTCTAGCAATCAGCCCCAGCATTTT.

V and J are TRBV7-2 and TRBJ1-1, with D possibly matching TRBD1 (6 bases). Germline CDR1 SGHTA, CDR2 FQGNSA. V was cut by 4 bases and J by 0 bases, with 12 bases left in between. This CDR3 region has 15 residues. Written as DNA, the CDR3 is TGTGCCAGCAGCTCCTCCGGGACACTGAACACTGAAGCTTTCTTT. Amino acids: CASSSSGTLNTEAFF.

This clonotype was recorded many times. J is TRBJ2-1 and V is TRBV20-1; possible D gene TRBD2, 6 bases. The germline V gene encodes CDR1 DFQATT and CDR2 SNEGSKA (reference sequence). The V end lost 8 bases, the J end lost 6 bases, and 23 bases lay between the germline ends. The CDR3 is 15 amino acids. CDR3: CSLMGGYRIINEQFF. For the CDR3, the DNA is TGCAGTCTCATGGGGGGATACCGAATCATCAATGAGCAGTTCTTC.

This clonotype appeared many times. CDR3 in amino acids: CASSFGWLGGNEQFF. As DNA, the CDR3 is TGTGCCAGCAGTTTTGGTTGGCTGGGTGGTAATGAGCAGTTCTTC. The chain links TRBV28 to TRBJ2-1; D is undetermined. Trimming removed 3 bases at V and 7 bases at J, with 16 bases between. Germline V gene data show CDR1 as MDHEN and CDR2 as SYDVKM. This CDR3 has 15 amino acids.

This sequence joins TRBV12-3 or TRBV12-4 and TRBJ2-1; 7 bases match TRBD2. This CDR3 region has 15 residues. V gave up 3 bases and J gave up 4 bases; unmatched junction bases: 6. The CDR3 reads CASSFLMGGYNEQFF. The DNA of the CDR3 is TGTGCCAGCAGTTTTCTTATGGGGGGGTACAATGAGCAGTTCTTC.

This clonotype was seen a handful of times. J is TRBJ2-1 and V is TRBV29-1; D is perhaps TRBD1 or TRBD2 (6 bases each). The germline V gene encodes CDR1 SQVTM and CDR2 ANQGSEA. V lost 4 bases and J 7 bases, leaving 11 bases between the germline ends. The CDR3 is 12 amino acids. The CDR3 loop reads CSVVKGGNEQFF. Written as DNA, the CDR3 is TGCAGCGTTGTCAAAGGGGGGAATGAGCAGTTCTTC.

CDR3 in amino acids: CASSQVGGFYEQYF. The CDR3 DNA is TGTGCCAGCAGCCAAGTAGGAGGGTTCTACGAGCAGTACTTC. The rearrangement links TRBV3-1 to TRBJ2-7, with D maybe TRBD2 (6 bases). The CDR3 consists of 14 residues. With 1 base removed from V and 3 bases from J, the gap between germline ends came to 10 bases. Germline CDR1 reads LGHDT; CDR2 reads YNNKEL (reference sequence).

The chain recombines TRBV5-1 with TRBJ2-1; 8 bases match TRBD1. CDR3 length equals 14 residues. V lost 5 bases to trimming and J lost 6 bases; unmatched junction nucleotides: 7. Germline-derived CDR1 and CDR2 are SGHRS and YFSETQ. As DNA, the CDR3 is TGCGCCAGCAGTTCGGACAGGGCCGGCAATGAGCAGTTCTTC. Translating it yields CASSSDRAGNEQFF.

At least ten counts were recorded for this clonotype. CDR3 sequence (DNA): TGCAGCGTCTCCCGGGACGTCGGACAGTACTTC. This codes for CSVSRDVGQYF. The chain has TRBV29-1 and TRBJ2-7; either TRBD1 or TRBD2 may fit D (5 bases each). This CDR3 comprises 11 residues. The ends were cut back, 6 bases at V and 10 bases at J, with 16 bases in the middle. Looked up from germline, CDR1 is SQVTM and CDR2 is ANQGSEA.

In this sample, this clonotype turned up a few times. The V call is TRBV6-1, the J call TRBJ1-2; D gene ambiguous. The CDR3 is 16 residues long. The V gene lost 0 bases and the J gene lost 4 bases, with 15 bases spanning the gap. The germline V gene encodes CDR1 MNHNS and CDR2 SASEGT. The CDR3 sequence is CASSEAPSPGLYGYTF. As DNA, the CDR3 is TGTGCCAGCAGTGAAGCCCCCTCACCGGGTCTCTATGGCTACACCTTC.

This clonotype appeared a few times. J is TRBJ2-2 and V is TRBV11-3; possibly TRBD1 for D (5 bases). Trimming took 5 bases from V and 4 from J, leaving 14 bases between them. CDR1 and CDR2 from the germline V gene are SGHNT and YENEEA. This CDR3 region has 15 residues. CDR3 region: CASSPEPRVTGELFF. CDR3 nucleotides: TGTGCCAGCAGCCCAGAACCCAGGGTCACCGGGGAGCTGTTTTTT.

The table lists this clonotype with a few counts. The genes are TRBV20-1 and TRBJ2-2; the D gene is possibly TRBD2 (6 bases). With 6 bases removed from V and 3 bases from J, the gap between germline ends came to 17 bases. The germline V gene has CDR1 DFQATT and CDR2 SNEGSKA (reference sequence). The CDR3 is 15 amino acids. In nucleotides, the CDR3 is TGCAGTGCCGCCCGGGACTCTAGTTACACCGGGGAGCTGTTTTTT. Translating it yields CSAARDSSYTGELFF.